The 8 T cell receptor beta chains below all came from one sample that was sequenced in a study of cytomegalovirus exposure and HLA in healthy donors. The protocol was immunoSEQ multiplex PCR, while the TCRdb copy is restricted to in-frame clones and leaves out a portion. The repertoire holds fewer than 120,000 clones, approximately 90% seen once, with 1.9% in the top ten. Specimen: PBMCs. The source is a woman aged 18-35 years in good health and CMV-seronegative.

This chain uses TRBV29-1 with TRBJ2-1, with TRBD1 matching 8 bases. J gave up 9 bases and V 1 base, and 5 bases lay outside the gene matches. The CDR3 runs 13 residues. Germline CDR1 SQVTM, CDR2 ANQGSEA. The CDR3 region is CSVEVTGGVEQFF. The CDR3 region has the DNA TGCAGCGTTGAAGTCACAGGGGGAGTTGAGCAGTTCTTC.

The chain has TRBV29-1 and TRBJ1-1, with D perhaps TRBD1 (5 bases). Germline CDR1 is SQVTM and CDR2 is ANQGSEA. The CDR3 covers 13 residues. With 4 bases removed from V and 0 bases from J, the gap between germline ends came to 9 bases. The CDR3 loop is CSVARQMNTEAFF. Written as DNA, the CDR3 is TGCAGCGTTGCGAGACAGATGAACACTGAAGCTTTCTTT.

This clone was counted a single time. The gene calls are TRBV6-5 and TRBJ1-1, with 8 bases lining up with TRBD1. Germline CDR1 reads MNHEY; CDR2 reads SVGAGI. J gave up 1 base and V 9 bases, and 1 base lay outside the gene matches. The CDR3 sequence is 12 residues long. CDR3: CASGTGNTEAFF. The CDR3 DNA sequence: TGTGCCAGTGGGACAGGGAACACTGAAGCTTTCTTT.

The rearrangement links TRBV5-6 to TRBJ2-7; unclear D gene. The CDR3 is 11 amino acids. Trimming left V 2 bases short and J 3 bases short, with 3 bases between. Germline V lookup: CDR1 SGHDT, CDR2 YYEEEE. The CDR3 bases are TGTGCCAGCAGCTTCGGCTACGAGCAGTACTTC. Translated: CASSFGYEQYF.

The chain is built from TRBV4-1 and TRBJ2-7; tentative D call: TRBD2 (6 bases). Trimming took 0 bases from V and 4 from J, leaving 7 bases between them. Germline CDR1 and CDR2: MGHRA and YSYEKL. The CDR3 has 13 residues. The CDR3: CASSQDRGYEQYF. The CDR3 nucleotides read TGCGCCAGCAGCCAAGATCGGGGGTACGAGCAGTACTTC.

This chain connects TRBV18 to TRBJ2-7, with 12 bases lining up with TRBD1. Trimming took 0 bases from V and 7 from J; bases not matched to a gene: 7. This CDR3 has 16 amino acids. Germline V gene lookup returns CDR1 KGHSH and CDR2 LQKENI. DNA of the CDR3: TGTGCCAGCTCACCACCGCCGGGACAGGGGGCGCGGGAGCAGTACTTC. This encodes CASSPPPGQGAREQYF. The full variable domain, completed using reference TRBV18 and TRBJ2-7, is NAGVMQNPRHLVRRRGQEARLRCSPMKGHSHVYWYRQLPEEGLKFMVYLQKENIIDESGMPKERFSAEFPKEGPSILRIQQVVRGDSAAYFCASSPPPGQGAREQYFGPGTRLTVT.

The chain recombines TRBV28 with TRBJ1-5; 9 nucleotides align to TRBD1. The CDR3 sequence is 14 residues long. Germline V gene lookup returns CDR1 MDHEN and CDR2 SYDVKM. V was clipped by 8 bases and J by 7 bases; unmatched bases: 9. The CDR3 reads CASLDRGMGQPQHF. CDR3 nucleotides: TGTGCCAGCCTGGACAGGGGAATGGGGCAGCCCCAGCATTTT.

The gene calls are TRBV5-1 and TRBJ2-1; D possibly corresponds to TRBD1 (6 bases). Germline assignment: CDR1 SGHRS and CDR2 YFSETQ. This CDR3 spans 14 amino acids. The V and J ends lost 5 bases and 7 bases respectively, with 16 bases between them. DNA of the CDR3: TGCGCCAGCAGAGCGCAGGGGAGTGAAAATGAGCAGTTCTTC. Encoded protein: CASRAQGSENEQFF.